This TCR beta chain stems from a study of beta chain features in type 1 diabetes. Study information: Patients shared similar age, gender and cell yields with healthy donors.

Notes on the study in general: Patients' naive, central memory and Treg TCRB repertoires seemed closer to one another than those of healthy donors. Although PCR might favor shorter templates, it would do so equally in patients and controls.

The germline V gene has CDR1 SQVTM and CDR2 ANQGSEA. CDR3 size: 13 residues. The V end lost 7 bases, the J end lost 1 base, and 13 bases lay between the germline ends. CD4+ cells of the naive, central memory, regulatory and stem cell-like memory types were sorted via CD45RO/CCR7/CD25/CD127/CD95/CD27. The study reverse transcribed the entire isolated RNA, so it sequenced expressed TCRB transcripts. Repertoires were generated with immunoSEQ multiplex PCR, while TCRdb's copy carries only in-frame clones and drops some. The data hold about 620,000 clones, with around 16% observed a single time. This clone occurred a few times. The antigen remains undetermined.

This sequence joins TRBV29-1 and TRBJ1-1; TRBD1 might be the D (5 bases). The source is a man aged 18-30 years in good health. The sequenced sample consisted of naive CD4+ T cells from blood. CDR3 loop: CSAPAQGNTEAFF. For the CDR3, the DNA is TGCAGCGCCCCAGCTCAGGGGAACACTGAAGCTTTCTTT.